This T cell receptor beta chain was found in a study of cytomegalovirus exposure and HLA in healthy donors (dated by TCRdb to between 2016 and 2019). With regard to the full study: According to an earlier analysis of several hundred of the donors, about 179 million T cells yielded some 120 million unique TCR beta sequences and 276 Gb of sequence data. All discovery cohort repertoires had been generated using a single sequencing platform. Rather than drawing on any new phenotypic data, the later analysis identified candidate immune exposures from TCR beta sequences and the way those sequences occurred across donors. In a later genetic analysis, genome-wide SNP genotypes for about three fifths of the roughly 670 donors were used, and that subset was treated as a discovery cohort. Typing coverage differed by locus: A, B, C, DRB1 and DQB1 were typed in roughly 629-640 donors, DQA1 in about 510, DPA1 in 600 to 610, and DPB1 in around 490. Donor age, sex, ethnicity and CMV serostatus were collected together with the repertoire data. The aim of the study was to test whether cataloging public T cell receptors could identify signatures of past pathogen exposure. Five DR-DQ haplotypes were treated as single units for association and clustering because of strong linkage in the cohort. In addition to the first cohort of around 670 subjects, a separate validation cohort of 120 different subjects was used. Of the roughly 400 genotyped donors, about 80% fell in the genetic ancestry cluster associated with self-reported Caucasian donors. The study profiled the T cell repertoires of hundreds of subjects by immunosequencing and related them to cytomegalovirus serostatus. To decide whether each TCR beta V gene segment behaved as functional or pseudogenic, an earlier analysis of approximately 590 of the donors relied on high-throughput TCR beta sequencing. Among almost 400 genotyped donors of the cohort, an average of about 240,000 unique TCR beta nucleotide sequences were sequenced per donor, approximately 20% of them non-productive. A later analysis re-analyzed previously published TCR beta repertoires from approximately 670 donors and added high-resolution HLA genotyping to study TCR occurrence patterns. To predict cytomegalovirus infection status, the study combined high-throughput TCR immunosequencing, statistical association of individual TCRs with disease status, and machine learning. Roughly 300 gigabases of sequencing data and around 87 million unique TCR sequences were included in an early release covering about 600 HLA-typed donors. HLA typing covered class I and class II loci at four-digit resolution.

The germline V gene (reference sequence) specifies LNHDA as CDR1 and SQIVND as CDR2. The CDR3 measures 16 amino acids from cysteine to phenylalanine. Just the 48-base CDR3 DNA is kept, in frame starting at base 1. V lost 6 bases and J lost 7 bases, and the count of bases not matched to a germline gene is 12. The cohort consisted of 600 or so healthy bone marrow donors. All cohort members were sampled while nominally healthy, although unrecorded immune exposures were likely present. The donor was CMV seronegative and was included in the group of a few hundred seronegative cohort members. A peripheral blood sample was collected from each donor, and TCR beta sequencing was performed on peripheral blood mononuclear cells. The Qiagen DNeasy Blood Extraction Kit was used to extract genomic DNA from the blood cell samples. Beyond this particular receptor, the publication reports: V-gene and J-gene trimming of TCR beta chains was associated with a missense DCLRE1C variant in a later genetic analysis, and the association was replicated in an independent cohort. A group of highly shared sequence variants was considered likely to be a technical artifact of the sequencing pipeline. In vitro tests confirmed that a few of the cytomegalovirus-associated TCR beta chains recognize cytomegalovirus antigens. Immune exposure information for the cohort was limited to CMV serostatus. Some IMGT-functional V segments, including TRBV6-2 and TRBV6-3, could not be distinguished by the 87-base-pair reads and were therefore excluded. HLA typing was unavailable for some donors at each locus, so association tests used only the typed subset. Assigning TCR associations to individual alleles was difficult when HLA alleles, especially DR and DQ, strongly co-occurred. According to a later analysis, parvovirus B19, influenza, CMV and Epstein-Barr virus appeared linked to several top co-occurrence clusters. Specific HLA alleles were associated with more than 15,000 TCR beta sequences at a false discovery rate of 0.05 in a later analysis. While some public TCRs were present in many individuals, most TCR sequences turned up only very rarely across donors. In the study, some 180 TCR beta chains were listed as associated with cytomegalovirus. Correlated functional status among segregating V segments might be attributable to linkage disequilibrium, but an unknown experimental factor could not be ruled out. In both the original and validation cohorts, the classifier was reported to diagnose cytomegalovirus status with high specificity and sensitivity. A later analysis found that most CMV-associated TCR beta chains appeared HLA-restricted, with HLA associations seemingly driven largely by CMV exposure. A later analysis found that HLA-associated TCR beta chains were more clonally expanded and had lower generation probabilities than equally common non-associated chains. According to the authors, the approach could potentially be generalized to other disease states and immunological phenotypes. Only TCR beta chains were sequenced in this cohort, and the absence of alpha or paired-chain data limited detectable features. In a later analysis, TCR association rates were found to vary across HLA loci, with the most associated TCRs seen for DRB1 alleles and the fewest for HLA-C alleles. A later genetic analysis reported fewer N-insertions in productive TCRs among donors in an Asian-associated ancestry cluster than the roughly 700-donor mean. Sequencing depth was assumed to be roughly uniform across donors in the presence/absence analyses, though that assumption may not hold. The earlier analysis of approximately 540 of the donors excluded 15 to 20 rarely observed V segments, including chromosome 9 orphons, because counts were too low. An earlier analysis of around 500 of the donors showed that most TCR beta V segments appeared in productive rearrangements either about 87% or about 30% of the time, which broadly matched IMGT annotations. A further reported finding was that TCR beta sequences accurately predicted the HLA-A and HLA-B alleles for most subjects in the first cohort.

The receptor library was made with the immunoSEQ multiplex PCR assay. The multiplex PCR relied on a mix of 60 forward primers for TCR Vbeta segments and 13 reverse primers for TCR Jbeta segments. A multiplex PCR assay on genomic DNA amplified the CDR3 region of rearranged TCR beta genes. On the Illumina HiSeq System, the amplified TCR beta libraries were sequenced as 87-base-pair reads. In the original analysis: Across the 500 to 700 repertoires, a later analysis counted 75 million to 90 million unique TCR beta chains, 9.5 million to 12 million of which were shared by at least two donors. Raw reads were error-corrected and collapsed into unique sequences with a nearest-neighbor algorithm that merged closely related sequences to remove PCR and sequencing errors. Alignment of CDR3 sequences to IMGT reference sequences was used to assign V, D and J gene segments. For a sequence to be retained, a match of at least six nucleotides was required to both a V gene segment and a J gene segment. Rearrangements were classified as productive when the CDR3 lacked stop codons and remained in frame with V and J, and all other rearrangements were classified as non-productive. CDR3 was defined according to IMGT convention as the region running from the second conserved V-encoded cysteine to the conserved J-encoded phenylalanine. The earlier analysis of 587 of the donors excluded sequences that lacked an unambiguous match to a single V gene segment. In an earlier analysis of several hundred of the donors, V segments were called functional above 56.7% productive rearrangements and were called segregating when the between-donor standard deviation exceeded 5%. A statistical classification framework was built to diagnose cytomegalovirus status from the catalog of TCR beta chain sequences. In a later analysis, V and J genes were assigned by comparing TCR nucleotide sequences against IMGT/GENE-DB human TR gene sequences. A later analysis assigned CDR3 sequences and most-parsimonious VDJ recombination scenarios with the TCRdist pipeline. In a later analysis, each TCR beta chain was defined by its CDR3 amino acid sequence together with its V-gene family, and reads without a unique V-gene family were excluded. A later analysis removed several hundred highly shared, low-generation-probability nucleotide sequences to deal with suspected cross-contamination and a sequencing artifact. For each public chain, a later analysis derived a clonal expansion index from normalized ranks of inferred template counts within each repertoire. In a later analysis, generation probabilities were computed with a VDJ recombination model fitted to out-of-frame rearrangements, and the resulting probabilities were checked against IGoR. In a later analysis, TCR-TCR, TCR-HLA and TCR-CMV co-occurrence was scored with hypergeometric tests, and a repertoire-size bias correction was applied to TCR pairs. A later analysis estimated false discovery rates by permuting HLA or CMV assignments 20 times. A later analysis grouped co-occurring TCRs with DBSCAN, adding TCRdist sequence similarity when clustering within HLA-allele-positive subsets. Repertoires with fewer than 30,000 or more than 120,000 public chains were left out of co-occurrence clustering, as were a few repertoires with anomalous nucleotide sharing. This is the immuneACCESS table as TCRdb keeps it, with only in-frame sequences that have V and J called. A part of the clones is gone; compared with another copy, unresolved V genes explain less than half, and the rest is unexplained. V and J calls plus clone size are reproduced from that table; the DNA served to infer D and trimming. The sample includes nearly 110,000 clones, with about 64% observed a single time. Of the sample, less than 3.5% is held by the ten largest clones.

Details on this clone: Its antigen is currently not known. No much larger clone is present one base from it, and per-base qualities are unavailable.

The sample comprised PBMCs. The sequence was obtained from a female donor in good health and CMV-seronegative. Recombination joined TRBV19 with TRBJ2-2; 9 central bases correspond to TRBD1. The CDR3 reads CASREPGQGFYGELFF. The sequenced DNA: TGTGCCAGTAGGGAGCCGGGACAGGGATTCTACGGGGAGCTGTTTTTT.